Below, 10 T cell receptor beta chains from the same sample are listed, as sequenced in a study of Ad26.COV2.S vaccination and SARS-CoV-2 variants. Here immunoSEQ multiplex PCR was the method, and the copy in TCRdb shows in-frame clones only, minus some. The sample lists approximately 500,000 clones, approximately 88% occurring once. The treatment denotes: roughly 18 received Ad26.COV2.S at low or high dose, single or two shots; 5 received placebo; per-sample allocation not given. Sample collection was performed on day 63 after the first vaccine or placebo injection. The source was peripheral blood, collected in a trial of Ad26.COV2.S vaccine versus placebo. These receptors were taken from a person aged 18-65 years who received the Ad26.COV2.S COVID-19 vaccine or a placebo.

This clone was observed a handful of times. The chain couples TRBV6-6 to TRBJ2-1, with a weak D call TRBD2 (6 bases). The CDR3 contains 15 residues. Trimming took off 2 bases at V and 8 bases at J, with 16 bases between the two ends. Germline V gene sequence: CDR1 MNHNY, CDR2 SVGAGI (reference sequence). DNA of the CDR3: TGTGCCAGCAGTTACGCGACTAGTTCTAGCCATGAGCAGTTCTTC. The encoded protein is CASSYATSSSHEQFF.

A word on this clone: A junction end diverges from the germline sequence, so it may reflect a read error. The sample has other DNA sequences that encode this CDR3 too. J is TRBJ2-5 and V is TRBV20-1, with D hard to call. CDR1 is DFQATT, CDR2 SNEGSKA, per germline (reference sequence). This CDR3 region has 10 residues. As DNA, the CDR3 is TGCAGTGCTGGAGAAGAGACCCAGTACTTC. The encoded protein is CSAGEETQYF.

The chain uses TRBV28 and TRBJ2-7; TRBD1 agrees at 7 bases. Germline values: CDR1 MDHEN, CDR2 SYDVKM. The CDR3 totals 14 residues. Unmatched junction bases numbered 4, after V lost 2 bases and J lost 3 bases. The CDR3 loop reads CASSLNRGYYEQYF. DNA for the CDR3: TGTGCCAGCAGTTTAAACAGGGGATACTACGAGCAGTACTTC.

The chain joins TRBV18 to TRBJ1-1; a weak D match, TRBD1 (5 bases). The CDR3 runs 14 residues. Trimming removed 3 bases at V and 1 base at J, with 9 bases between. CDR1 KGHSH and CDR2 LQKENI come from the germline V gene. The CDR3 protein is CASSPATANTEAFF. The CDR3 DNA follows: TGTGCCAGCTCACCCGCGACAGCGAACACTGAAGCTTTCTTT. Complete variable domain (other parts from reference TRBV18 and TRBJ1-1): NAGVMQNPRHLVRRRGQEARLRCSPMKGHSHVYWYRQLPEEGLKFMVYLQKENIIDESGMPKERFSAEFPKEGPSILRIQQVVRGDSAAYFCASSPATANTEAFFGQGTRLTVV.

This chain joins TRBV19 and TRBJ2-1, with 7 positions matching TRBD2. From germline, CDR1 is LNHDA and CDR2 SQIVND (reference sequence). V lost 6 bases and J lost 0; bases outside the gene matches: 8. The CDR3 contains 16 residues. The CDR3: CASRLAGEGSYNEQFF. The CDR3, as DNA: TGTGCCAGTAGGTTAGCTGGGGAGGGCTCCTACAATGAGCAGTTCTTC.

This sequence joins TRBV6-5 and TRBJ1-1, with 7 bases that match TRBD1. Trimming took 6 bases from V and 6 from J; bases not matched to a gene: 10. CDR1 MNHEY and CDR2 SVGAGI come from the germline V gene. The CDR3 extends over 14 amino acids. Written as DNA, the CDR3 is TGTGCCAGCAGCCGTAACAGGGGAAAGGCTGAAGCTTTCTTT. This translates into CASSRNRGKAEAFF.

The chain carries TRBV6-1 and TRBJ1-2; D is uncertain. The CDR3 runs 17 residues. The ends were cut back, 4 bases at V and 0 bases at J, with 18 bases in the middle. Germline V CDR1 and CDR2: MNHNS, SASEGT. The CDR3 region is CASSVVSLAPTNYGYTF. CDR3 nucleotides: TGTGCCAGCAGTGTAGTCTCCCTCGCCCCAACTAACTATGGCTACACCTTC.

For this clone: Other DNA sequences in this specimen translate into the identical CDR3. In nucleotides, the CDR3 is TGTGCCAGTTCGCCCCTAGCGGGAGGGCCGAATGAGCAGTTCTTC. Its translation: CASSPLAGGPNEQFF. The gene calls are TRBV19 and TRBJ2-1; 12 positions agree with TRBD2. Trimming cost V 8 bases and J 7 bases; bases outside gene matches: 9. CDR3 size: 15 residues. Per the germline V gene, CDR1 is LNHDA and CDR2 is SQIVND (reference sequence).

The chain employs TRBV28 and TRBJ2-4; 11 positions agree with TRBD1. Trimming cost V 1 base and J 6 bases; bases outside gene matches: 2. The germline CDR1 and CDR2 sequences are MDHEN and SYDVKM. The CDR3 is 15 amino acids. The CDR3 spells CASSLSGTGGNIQYF. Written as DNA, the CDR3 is TGTGCCAGCAGTTTATCCGGGACAGGGGGAAACATTCAGTACTTC.

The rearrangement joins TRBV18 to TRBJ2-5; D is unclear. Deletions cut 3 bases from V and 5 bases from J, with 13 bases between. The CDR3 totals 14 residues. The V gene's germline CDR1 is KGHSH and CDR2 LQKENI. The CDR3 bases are TGTGCCAGCTCACCTCAGACTCTTGGGGAGACCCAGTACTTC. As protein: CASSPQTLGETQYF.